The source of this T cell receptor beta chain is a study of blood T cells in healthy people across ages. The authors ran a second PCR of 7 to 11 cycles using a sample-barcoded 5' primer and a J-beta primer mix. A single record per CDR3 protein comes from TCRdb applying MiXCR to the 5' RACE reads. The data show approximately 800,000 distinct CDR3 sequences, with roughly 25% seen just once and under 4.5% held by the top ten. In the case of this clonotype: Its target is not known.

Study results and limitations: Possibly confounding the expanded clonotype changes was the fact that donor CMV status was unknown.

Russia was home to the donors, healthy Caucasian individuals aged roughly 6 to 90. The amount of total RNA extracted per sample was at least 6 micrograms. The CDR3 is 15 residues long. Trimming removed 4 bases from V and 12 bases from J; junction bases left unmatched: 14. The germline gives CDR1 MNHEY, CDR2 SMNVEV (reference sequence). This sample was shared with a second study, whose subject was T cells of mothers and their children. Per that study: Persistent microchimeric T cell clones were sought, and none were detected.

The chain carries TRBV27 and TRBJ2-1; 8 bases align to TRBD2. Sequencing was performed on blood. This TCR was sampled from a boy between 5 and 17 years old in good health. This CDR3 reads CASSSGGGFLSGQFF. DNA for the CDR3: TGTGCCAGCAGTTCGGGGGGGGGCTTCTTGTCTGGGCAGTTCTTC.